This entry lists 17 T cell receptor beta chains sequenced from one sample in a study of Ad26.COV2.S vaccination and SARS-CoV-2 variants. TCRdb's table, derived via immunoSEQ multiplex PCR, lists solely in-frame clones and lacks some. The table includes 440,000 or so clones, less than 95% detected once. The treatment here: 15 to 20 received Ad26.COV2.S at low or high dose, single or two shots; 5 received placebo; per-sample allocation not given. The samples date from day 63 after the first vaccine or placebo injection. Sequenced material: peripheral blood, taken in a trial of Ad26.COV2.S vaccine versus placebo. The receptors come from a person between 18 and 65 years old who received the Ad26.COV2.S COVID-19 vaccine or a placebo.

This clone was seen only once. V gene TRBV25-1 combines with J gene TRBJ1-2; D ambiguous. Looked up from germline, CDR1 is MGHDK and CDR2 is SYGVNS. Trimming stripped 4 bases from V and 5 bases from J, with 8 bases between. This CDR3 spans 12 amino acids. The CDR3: CASSVGYYGYTF. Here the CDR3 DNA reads TGTGCCAGCAGTGTAGGATATTATGGCTACACCTTC.

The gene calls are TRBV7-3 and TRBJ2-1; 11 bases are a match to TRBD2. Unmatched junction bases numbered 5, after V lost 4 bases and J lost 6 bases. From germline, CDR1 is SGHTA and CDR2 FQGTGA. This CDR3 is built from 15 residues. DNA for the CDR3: TGTGCCAGCAGCTCCGGGACTAGCGGCCTCAATGAGCAGTTCTTC. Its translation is CASSSGTSGLNEQFF.

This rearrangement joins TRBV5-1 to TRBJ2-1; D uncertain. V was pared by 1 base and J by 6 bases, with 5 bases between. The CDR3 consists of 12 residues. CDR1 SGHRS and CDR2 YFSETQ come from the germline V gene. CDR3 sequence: CASSLSLNEQFF. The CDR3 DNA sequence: TGCGCCAGCAGCTTGTCACTCAATGAGCAGTTCTTC.

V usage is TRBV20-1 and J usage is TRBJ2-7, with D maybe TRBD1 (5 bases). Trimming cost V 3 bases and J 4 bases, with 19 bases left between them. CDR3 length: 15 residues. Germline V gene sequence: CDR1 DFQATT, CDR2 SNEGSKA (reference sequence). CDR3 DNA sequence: TGCAGTGCTAGTGGGGCAGTTGGGCCCTTTTACGAGCAGTACTTC. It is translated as CSASGAVGPFYEQYF.

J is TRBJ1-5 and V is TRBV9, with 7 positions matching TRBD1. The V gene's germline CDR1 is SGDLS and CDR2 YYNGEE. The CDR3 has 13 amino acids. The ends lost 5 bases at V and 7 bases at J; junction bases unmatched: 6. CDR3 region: CASSPDRQQPQHF. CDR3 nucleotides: TGTGCCAGCAGTCCGGACAGGCAACAGCCCCAGCATTTT.

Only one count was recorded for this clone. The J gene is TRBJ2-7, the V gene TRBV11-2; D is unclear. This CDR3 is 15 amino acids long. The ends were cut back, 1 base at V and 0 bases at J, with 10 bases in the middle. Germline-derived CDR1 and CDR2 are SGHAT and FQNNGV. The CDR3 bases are TGTGCCAGCAGCTTAGGCTCCGCCTACTCCTACGAGCAGTACTTC. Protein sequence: CASSLGSAYSYEQYF.

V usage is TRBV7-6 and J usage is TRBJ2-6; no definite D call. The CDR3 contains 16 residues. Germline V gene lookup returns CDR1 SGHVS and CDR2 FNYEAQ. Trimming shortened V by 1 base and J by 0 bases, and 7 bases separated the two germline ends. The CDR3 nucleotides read TGTGCCAGCAGCTTAGATCGGAGCTCTGGGGCCAACGTCCTGACTTTC. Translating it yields CASSLDRSSGANVLTF. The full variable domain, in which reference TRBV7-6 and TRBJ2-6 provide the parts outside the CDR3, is GAGVSQSPRYKVTKRGQDVALRCDPISGHVSLYWYRQALGQGPEFLTYFNYEAQQDKSGLPNDRFSAERPEGSISTLTIQRTEQRDSAMYRCASSLDRSSGANVLTFGAGSRLTVL.

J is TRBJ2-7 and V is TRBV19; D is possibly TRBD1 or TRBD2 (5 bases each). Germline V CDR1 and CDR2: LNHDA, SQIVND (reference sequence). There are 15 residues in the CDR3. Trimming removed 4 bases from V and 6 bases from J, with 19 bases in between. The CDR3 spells CASSNRIEGIGEQYF. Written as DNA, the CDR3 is TGTGCCAGTAGTAACCGCATAGAGGGGATTGGCGAGCAGTACTTC.

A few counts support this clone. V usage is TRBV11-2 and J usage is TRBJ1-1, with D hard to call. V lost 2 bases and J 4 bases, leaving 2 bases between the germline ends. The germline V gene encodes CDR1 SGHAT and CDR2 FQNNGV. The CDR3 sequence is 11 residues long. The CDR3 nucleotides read TGTGCCAGCAGCTTAACCACTGAAGCTTTCTTT. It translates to CASSLTTEAFF.

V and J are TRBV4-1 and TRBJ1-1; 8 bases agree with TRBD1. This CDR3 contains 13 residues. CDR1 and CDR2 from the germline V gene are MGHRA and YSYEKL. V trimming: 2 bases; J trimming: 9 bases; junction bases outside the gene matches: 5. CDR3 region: CASSQTDRGQAFF. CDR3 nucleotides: TGCGCCAGCAGCCAAACTGACAGGGGCCAAGCTTTCTTT.

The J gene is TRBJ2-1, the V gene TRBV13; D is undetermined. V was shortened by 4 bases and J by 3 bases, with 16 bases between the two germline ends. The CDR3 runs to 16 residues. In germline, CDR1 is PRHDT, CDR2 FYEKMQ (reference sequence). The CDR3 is CASSSYGVVSYNEQFF. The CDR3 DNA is TGTGCCAGCAGCTCTTATGGGGTGGTTAGCTACAATGAGCAGTTCTTC.

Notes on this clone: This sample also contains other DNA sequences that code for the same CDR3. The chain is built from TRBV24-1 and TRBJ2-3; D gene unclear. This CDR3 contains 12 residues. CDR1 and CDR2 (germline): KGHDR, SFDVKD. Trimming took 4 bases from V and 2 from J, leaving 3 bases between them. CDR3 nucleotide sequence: TGTGCCACCAGTGACTACACAGATACGCAGTATTTT. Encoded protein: CATSDYTDTQYF.

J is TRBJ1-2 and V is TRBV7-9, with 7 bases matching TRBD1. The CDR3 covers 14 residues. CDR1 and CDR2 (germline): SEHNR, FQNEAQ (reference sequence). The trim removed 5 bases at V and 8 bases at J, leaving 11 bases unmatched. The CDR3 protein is CASSPGTAGGGYTF. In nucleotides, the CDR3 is TGTGCCAGCAGCCCTGGGACAGCCGGCGGAGGCTACACCTTC.

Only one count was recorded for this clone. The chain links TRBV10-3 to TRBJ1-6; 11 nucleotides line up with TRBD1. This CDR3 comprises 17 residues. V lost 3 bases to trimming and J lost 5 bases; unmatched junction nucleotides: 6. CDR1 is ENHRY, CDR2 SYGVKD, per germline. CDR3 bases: TGTGCCATCAGTGATAACGCGGGACAGGGGGATAATTCACCCCTCCACTTT. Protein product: CAISDNAGQGDNSPLHF.

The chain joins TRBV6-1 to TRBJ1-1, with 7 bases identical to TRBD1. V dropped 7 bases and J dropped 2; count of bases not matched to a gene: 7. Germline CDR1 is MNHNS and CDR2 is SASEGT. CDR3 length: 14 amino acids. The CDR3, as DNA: TGTGCCAGCACCCAGAGACAGGGAAACACTGAAGCTTTCTTT. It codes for CASTQRQGNTEAFF.

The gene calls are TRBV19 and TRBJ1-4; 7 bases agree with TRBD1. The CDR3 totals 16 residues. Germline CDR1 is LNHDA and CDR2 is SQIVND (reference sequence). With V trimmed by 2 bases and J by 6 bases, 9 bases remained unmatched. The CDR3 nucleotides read TGTGCCAGTAGTATATCAATGACAGGGAGTGATGAAAAACTGTTTTTT. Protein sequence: CASSISMTGSDEKLFF.

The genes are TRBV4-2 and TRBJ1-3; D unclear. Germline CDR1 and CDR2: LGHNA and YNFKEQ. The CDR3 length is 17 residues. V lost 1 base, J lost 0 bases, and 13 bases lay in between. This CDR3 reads CASSQGVDGDSGNTIYF. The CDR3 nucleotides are TGTGCCAGCAGCCAAGGGGTGGACGGTGACTCTGGAAACACCATATATTTT.